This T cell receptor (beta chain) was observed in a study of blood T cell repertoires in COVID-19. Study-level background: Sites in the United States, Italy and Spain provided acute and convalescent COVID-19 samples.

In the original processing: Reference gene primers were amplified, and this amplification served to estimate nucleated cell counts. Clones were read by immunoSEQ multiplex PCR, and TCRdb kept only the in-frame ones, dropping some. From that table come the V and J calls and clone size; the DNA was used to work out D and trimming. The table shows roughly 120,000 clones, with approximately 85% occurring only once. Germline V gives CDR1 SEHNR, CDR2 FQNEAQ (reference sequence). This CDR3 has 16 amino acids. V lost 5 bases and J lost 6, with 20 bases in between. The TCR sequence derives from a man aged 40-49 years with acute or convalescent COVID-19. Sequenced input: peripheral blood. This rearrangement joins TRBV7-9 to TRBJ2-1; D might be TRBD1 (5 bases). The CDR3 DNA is TGTGCCAGCAGCAAAACGGGCCAGGGTACCGGCAATGAGCAGTTCTTC. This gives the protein CASSKTGQGTGNEQFF.